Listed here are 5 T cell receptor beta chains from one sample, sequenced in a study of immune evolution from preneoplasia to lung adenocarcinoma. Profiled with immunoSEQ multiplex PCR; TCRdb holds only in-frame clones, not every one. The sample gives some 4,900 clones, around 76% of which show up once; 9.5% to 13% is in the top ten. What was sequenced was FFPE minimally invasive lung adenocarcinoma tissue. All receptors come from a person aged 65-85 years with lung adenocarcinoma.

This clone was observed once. CDR3 sequence (DNA): TGTGCCACCAGCAGCCCTTCCGGGACTAGCGGGGCCGTCCGGGAGCTGTTTTTT. This codes for CATSSPSGTSGAVRELFF. This sequence joins TRBV28 and TRBJ2-2; 13 positions match TRBD2. CDR3 length: 18 amino acids. V lost 10 bases, J lost 9 bases, and 20 bases stayed unmatched. Germline assignment: CDR1 MDHEN and CDR2 SYDVKM.

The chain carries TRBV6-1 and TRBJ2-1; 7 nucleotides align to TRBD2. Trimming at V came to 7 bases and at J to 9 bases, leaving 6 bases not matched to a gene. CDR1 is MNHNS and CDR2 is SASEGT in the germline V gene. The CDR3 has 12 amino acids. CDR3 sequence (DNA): TGTGCCAGCAATGAGCTAGCGGCTGAGCAGTTCTTC. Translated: CASNELAAEQFF.

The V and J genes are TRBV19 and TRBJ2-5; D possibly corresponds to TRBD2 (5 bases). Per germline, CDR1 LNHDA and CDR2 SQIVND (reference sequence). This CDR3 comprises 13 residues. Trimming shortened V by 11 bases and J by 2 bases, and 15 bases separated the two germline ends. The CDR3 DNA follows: TGTGCCGCGGGCGGGTCGGGGCAAGAGACCCAGTACTTC. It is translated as CAAGGSGQETQYF.

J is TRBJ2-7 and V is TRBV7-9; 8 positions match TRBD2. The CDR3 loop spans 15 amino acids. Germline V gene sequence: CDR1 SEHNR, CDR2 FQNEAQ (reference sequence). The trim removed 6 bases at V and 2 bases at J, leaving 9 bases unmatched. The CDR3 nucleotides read TGTGCCAGCAGTTCGGCGGGAGGACCGCCCTACGAGCAGTACTTC. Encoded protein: CASSSAGGPPYEQYF.

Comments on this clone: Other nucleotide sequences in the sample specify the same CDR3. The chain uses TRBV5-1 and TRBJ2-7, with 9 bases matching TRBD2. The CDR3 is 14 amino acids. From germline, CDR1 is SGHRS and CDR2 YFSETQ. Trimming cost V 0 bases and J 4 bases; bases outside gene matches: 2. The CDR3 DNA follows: TGCGCCAGCAGCTTGGAAGCGGGAGGTTACGAGCAGTACTTC. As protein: CASSLEAGGYEQYF.